The table lists the clone carrying this TCR beta chain with a count of one. The V gene's germline CDR1 is MNHEY and CDR2 SMNVEV (reference sequence). The V segment lost 5 bases and the J segment 4 bases; nucleotides outside the gene matches: 7. The CDR3 extends over 15 amino acids. The data derive from a study of cytomegalovirus exposure and HLA in healthy donors. Study-wide background: A subsequent analysis reported that the 120 or so validation repertoires were produced on the same platform that had also been used for the 666 first-cohort repertoires.

Assay: immunoSEQ multiplex PCR; the TCRdb copy retains only in-frame clones and omits some. This sample carries roughly 220,000 clones, approximately 88% of them seen once, and the ten largest clones take over 13%. Sequencing was done on a sample of PBMCs. The gene calls are TRBV27 and TRBJ1-1; 10 bases agree with TRBD1. The source is a woman in her twenties or thirties in good health and CMV-seropositive. CDR3 coding DNA: TGTGCCAGCAGTGTCGACGGGACAGGGGCCACTGAAGCTTTCTTT. It encodes CASSVDGTGATEAFF.